This TCR beta chain was retrieved from a study of identical twins. Trimming cost V 3 bases and J 4 bases; bases outside gene matches: 15. Germline CDR1 and CDR2: DFQATT and SNEGSKA (reference sequence). This CDR3 is built from 17 residues. This clonotype occurred a few times. What it binds is unknown. TCRdb re-called the 5' RACE reads with MiXCR, one entry per CDR3 protein. The sample lists 1,800,000 or so distinct CDR3 sequences, less than 35% occurring once. Study findings and constraints: Reduced insertions were recorded for abundant cord blood beta clonotypes, with no such pattern in memory repertoires.

This receptor was identified in a newborn girl in good health. Source material: cord blood. This chain connects TRBV20-1 to TRBJ2-1; 7 bases are a match to TRBD2. The CDR3 spells CSASGVNPGLSYNEQFF. The CDR3 DNA reads TGCAGTGCTAGCGGGGTCAATCCGGGACTATCTTACAATGAGCAGTTCTTC.